This TCR beta chain was sequenced for a study of shared T cell receptors in the human thymus. CDR3 length equals 16 residues. Deletions cut 0 bases from V and 1 base from J, with 12 bases between. CDR1 is SGHDN, CDR2 FVKESK, per germline. Measured with immunoSEQ multiplex PCR; TCRdb has only the in-frame clones, and not every one. The sample records over 650,000 clones, 87% being singletons. This sample was shared with a second study, whose subject was human thymus T cells. According to that study: Corrective cardiac operations yielded the resected thymus tissue.

The V call is TRBV14, the J call TRBJ1-2, with TRBD1 as a possible D gene (5 bases). Sequenced input: thymocytes. The TCR comes from a boy in the first two years of life with a congenital heart defect. Written as DNA, the CDR3 is TGTGCCAGCAGCCAAGATATGGGGGGAATTAACTATGGCTACACCTTC. This translates into CASSQDMGGINYGYTF. The full variable domain, with the rest looked up from reference TRBV14 and TRBJ1-2, is EAGVTQFPSHSVIEKGQTVTLRCDPISGHDNLYWYRRVMGKEIKFLLHFVKESKQDESGMPNNRFLAERTGGTYSTLKVQPAELEDSGVYFCASSQDMGGINYGYTFGSGTRLTVV.